The rows below give T cell receptor beta chains drawn from one sample of a study of post-analysis software for immune sequencing data. TCRdb passed the PCR reads through MiXCR, listing each CDR3 protein once. Of 820,000 or so distinct CDR3 sequences detected, roughly 50% appear once; the ten largest clones hold approximately 4.5%. The sequenced material came from blood. These receptors were collected from a girl between 10 and 17 years old with multiple sclerosis. Each CDR3 is given without its conserved first and last residue.

v_call cdr3_length cdr3_aa
TRBV10-3 13 AIGPRDRDNNEQF
TRBV20-1 12 SARNQGSSYEQY
TRBV27 11 ASSFYGNQPQH
TRBV3-1 12 ASNHRGDNYEQY
TRBV20-1 13 SAREHRGNQETQY
TRBV6-6 13 ASSFRTGSQETQY
TRBV12-3/TRBV12-4 11 ASSLTTPYEQY
TRBV19 12 ASSILTSNYGYT
TRBV29-1 11 SDLSHDYNEQF
TRBV18 12 ASSPGGSQETQY
TRBV2 10 ASSWTNNEQF
TRBV12-3/TRBV12-4 14 ASSFGQAISNQPQH
TRBV12-3/TRBV12-4 12 ASSLGAGPYGYT
TRBV5-1 15 ASSPGRTRLFTYGYT
TRBV10-3 18 AISESWASGSEDSTDTQY
TRBV20-1 14 SARSHLTYSNQPQH
TRBV20-1 11 SARGQGTYEQY
TRBV4-1 14 ASSAAGPGEFSDYT
TRBV20-1 13 SAPGQGEDFYEQY
TRBV29-1 12 SVEDWQGSYEQY
TRBV7-2 10 ASSTTGYGYT
TRBV30 11 AWSTGGIDTQY
TRBV25-1 13 ASSESKVGWDGYT
TRBV6-6 12 ASSYSWTEDEQF